These 14 T cell receptor beta chains came from one sample sequenced in a study of blood T cell repertoires in COVID-19. TCRdb's table, derived via immunoSEQ multiplex PCR, lists solely in-frame clones and lacks some. Here the sample spans hundreds of thousands of clones, roughly 80% being singletons. Sequenced material: PBMCs or T cells enriched from blood (not recorded which). The receptors originated from a woman in her forties or fifties who had been exposed to COVID-19.

This sequence joins TRBV5-1 and TRBJ1-2, with 10 bases matching TRBD1. Trimming took 0 bases from V and 12 from J; bases not matched to a gene: 11. Germline V lookup: CDR1 SGHRS, CDR2 YFSETQ. This CDR3 region has 15 residues. CDR3 residues: CASSLDRDRGEIHTF. The CDR3 region has the DNA TGCGCCAGCAGCTTGGACCGGGACAGGGGAGAGATCCACACCTTC.

The chain joins TRBV6-5 to TRBJ1-6; a weak D match, TRBD1 (6 bases). Trimming left V 4 bases short and J 7 bases short, with 11 bases between. The germline CDR1 and CDR2 sequences are MNHEY and SVGAGI. The CDR3 has 14 amino acids. Here the CDR3 reads CASSWTALNSPLHF. The DNA of the CDR3 is TGTGCCAGCAGTTGGACAGCACTCAATTCACCCCTCCACTTT.

The table lists this clone with a few counts. The chain combines TRBV4-2 with TRBJ1-1; D is ambiguous. The ends were cut back, 2 bases at V and 4 bases at J, with 8 bases in the middle. The CDR3 is 13 amino acids. Per germline, CDR1 LGHNA and CDR2 YNFKEQ. The CDR3 DNA follows: TGTGCCAGCAGCCAATTCGAGGGCACTGAAGCTTTCTTT. This translates into CASSQFEGTEAFF.

The CDR3 DNA is TGTGCCAGCAGCTTTCAGGGGATGACGAACACTGAAGCTTTCTTT. Translation gives CASSFQGMTNTEAFF. This chain uses TRBV5-5 with TRBJ1-1; weak D call: TRBD1 (6 bases). Trimming stripped 2 bases from V and 1 base from J, with 12 bases between. The germline V gene has CDR1 SGHKS and CDR2 YYEKEE (reference sequence). The CDR3 is made up of 15 amino acids. Full variable domain (missing parts from reference TRBV5-5 and TRBJ1-1): DAGVTQSPTHLIKTRGQQVTLRCSPISGHKSVSWYQQVLGQGPQFIFQYYEKEERGRGNFPDRFSARQFPNYSSELNVNALLLGDSALYLCASSFQGMTNTEAFFGQGTRLTVV.

The chain recombines TRBV7-8 with TRBJ2-3; perhaps TRBD1 as D (5 bases). The CDR3 covers 15 residues. CDR1 and CDR2 from the germline V gene are SGHVS and FQNEAQ. Between the trimmed V and J ends, which lost 2 bases and 4 bases, there was a span of 13 bases. The CDR3 spells CASSLRPQGADTQYF. CDR3 coding DNA: TGTGCCAGCAGCTTACGCCCCCAGGGCGCAGATACGCAGTATTTT.

V and J are TRBV3-1 (or the pseudogene TRBV3-2) and TRBJ2-1; 10 positions agree with TRBD2. Germline values: CDR1 LGHDT, CDR2 YNNKEL (reference sequence). The CDR3 has 15 residues. The J segment lost 5 bases and the V segment lost 4 bases, leaving 5 bases of the junction unmatched. This CDR3 reads CASSLRAGGNNEQFF. CDR3 nucleotides: TGTGCCAGCAGCCTTAGAGCGGGGGGGAACAATGAGCAGTTCTTC.

The rearrangement links TRBV29-1 to TRBJ2-5; D possibly corresponds to TRBD1 (5 bases). The CDR3 extends over 15 amino acids. Germline V gives CDR1 SQVTM, CDR2 ANQGSEA. V was trimmed by 0 bases and J by 5 bases, leaving 16 bases between them. The CDR3 loop is CSVEDQGRSWETQYF. As DNA, the CDR3 is TGCAGCGTTGAAGATCAGGGCAGGTCTTGGGAGACCCAGTACTTC.

This clone was seen just once. The rearrangement links TRBV2 to TRBJ1-5; D may be TRBD1 (5 bases). The CDR3 contains 14 residues. Looked up from germline, CDR1 is SNHLY and CDR2 is FYNNEI. V lost 1 base to trimming and J lost 1 base, with 5 bases between them. The CDR3 DNA sequence: TGTGCCAGCAGTGAAGAGGGGAGCAATCAGCCCCAGCATTTT. Translated, it gives CASSEEGSNQPQHF. The whole variable domain, remainder taken from reference TRBV2 and TRBJ1-5, is EPEVTQTPSHQVTQMGQEVILRCVPISNHLYFYWYRQILGQKVEFLVSFYNNEISEKSEIFDDQFSVERPDGSNFTLKIRSTKLEDSAMYFCASSEEGSNQPQHFGDGTRLSIL.

The V gene is TRBV30, the J gene TRBJ2-7; 8 bases are shared with TRBD2. The CDR3 totals 11 residues. J lost 10 bases, V lost 5 bases, and 7 bases had no gene match. Germline CDR1 is GTSNPN and CDR2 is SVGIG (reference sequence). The CDR3 coding sequence is TGTGCCTGGGGCCGGGGGGGGACTCAGTACTTC. Its protein is CAWGRGGTQYF.

This clone was counted once. The chain is built from TRBV19 and TRBJ2-2; D gene unclear. Germline CDR1 reads LNHDA; CDR2 reads SQIVND (reference sequence). The CDR3 contains 14 residues. V dropped 3 bases and J dropped 1 base, with 6 bases sitting between them. CDR3 sequence reads: CASSIIGNTGELFF. The CDR3, as DNA: TGTGCCAGTAGTATTATCGGGAACACCGGGGAGCTGTTTTTT.

Only a few counts were recorded for this clone. This chain uses TRBV7-7 with TRBJ2-1; weak D call: TRBD1 (6 bases). This CDR3 is built from 14 residues. Trimming took off 5 bases at V and 6 bases at J, with 14 bases between the two ends. Germline CDR1 is SSHAT and CDR2 is FNYEAQ (reference sequence). CDR3 protein: CASSATGIGNEQFF. In DNA, the CDR3 is TGTGCCAGCAGCGCTACAGGGATTGGCAATGAGCAGTTCTTC.

The table lists this clone with a few counts. The rearrangement links TRBV2 to TRBJ2-1; TRBD2 might be the D (5 bases). The CDR3 consists of 13 residues. V lost 0 bases and J 9 bases, leaving 9 bases between the germline ends. CDR1 and CDR2 (germline): SNHLY, FYNNEI. CDR3 loop: CASSEASRGEQFF. In DNA, the CDR3 is TGTGCCAGCAGTGAAGCCTCACGGGGTGAGCAGTTCTTC.

This clone has only a few counts. The chain employs TRBV5-1 and TRBJ2-1; no clear D gene. CDR1 and CDR2 from the germline V gene are SGHRS and YFSETQ. This CDR3 has 14 residues. V gave up 0 bases and J gave up 8 bases, with 12 bases separating them. The CDR3 nucleotides read TGCGCCAGCAGCTTGGGAGCTAGGTATGATGAGCAGTTCTTC. It translates to CASSLGARYDEQFF.

This clone has a single count. The chain links TRBV5-1 to TRBJ2-3, with D tentatively TRBD1 (6 bases). Trimming pared 3 bases from V and 11 bases from J, leaving 16 bases between. The CDR3 sequence is 13 residues long. Germline CDR1 SGHRS, CDR2 YFSETQ. The CDR3 region has the DNA TGCGCCAGCAGCTCGGACCGGACAGAGAAGCAGTATTTT. Translated, it gives CASSSDRTEKQYF.